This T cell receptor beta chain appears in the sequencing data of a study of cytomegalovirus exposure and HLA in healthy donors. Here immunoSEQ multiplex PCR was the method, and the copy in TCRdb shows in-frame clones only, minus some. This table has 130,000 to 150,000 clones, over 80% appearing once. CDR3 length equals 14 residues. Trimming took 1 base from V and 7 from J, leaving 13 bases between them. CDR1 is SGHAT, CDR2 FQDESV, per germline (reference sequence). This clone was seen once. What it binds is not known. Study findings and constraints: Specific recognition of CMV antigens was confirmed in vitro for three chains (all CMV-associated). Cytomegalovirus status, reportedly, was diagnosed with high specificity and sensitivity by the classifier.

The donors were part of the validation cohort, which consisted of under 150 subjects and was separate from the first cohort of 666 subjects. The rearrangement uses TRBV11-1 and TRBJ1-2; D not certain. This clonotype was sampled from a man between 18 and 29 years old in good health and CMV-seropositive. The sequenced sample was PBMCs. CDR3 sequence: CASSLDTLGGGYTF. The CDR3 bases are TGTGCCAGCAGCTTAGATACCCTCGGCGGTGGCTACACCTTC.